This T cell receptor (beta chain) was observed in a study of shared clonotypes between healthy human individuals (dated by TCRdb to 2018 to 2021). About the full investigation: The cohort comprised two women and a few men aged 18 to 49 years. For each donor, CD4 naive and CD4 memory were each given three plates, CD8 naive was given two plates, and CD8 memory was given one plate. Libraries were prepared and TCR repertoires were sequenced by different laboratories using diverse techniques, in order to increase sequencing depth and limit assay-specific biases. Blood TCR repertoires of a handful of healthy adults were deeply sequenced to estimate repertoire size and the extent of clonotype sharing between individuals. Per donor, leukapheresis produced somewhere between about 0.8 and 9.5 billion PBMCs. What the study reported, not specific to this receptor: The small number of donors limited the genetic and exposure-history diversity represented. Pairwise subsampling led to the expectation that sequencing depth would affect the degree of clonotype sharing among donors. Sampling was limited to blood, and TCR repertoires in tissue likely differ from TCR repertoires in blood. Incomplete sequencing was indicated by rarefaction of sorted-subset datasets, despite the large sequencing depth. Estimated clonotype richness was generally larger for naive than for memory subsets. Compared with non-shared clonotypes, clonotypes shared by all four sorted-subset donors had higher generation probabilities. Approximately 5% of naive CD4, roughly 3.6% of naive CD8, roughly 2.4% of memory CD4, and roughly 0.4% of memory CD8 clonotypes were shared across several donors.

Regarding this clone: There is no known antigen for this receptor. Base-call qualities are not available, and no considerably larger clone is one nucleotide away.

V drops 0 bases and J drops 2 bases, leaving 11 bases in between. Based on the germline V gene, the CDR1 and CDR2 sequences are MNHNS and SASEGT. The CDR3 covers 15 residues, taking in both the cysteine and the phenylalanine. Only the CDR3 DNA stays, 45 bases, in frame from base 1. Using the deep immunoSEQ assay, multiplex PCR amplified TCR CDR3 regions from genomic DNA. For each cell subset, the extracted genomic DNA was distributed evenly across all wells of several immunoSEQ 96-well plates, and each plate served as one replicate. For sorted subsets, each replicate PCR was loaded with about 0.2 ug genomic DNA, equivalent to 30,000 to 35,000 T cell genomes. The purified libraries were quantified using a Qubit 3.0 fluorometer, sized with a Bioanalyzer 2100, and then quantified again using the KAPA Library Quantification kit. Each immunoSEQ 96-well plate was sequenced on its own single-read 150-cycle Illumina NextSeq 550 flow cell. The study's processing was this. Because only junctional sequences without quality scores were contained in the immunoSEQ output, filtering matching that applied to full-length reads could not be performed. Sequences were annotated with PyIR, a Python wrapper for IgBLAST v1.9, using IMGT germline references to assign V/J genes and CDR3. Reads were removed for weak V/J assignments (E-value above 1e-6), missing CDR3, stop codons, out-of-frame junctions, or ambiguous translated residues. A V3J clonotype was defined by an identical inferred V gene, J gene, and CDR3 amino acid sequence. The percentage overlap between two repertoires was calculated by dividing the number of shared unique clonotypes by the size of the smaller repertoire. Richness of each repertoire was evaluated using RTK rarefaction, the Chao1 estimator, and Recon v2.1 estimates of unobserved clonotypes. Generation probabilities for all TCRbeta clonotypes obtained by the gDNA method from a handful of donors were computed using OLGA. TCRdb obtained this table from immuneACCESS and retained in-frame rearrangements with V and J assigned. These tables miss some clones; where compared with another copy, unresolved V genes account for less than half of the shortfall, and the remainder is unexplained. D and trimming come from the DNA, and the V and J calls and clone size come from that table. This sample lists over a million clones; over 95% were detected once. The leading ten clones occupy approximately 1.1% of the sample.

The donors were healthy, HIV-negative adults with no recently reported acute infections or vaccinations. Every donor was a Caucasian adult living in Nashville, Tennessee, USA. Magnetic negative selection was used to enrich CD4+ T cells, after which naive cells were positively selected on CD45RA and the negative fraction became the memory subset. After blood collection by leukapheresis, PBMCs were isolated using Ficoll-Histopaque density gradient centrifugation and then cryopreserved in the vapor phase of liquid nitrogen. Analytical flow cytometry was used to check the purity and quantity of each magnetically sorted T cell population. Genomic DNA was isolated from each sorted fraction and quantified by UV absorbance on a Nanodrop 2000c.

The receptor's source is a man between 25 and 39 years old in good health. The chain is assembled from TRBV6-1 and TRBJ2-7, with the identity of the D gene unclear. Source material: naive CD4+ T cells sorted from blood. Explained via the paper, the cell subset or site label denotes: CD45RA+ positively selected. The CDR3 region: CASSEARLSTYEQYF. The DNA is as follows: TGTGCCAGCAGTGAAGCGCGACTCTCGACCTACGAGCAGTACTTC.